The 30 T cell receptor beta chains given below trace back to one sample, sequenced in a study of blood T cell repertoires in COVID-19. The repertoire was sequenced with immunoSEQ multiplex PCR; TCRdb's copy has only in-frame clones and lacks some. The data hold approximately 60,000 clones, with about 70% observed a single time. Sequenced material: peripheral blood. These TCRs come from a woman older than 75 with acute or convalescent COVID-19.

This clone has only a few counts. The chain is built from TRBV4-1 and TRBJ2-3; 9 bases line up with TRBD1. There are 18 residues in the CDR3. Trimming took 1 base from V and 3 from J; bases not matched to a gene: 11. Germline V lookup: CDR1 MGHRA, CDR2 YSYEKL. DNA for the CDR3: TGCGCCAGCAGCCAAGTCGGATTCACAGGGGGCAGGACAGATACGCAGTATTTT. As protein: CASSQVGFTGGRTDTQYF.

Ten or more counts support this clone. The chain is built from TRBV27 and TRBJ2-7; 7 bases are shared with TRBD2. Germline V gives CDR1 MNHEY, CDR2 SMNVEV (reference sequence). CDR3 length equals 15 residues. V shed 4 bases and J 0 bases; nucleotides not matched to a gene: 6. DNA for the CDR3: TGTGCCAGCAGTTCCCCTAGCGGTAACTCCTACGAGCAGTACTTC. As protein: CASSSPSGNSYEQYF.

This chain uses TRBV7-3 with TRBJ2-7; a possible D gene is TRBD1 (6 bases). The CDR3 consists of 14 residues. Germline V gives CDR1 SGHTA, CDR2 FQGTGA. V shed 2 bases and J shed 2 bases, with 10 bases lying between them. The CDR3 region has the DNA TGTGCCAGCAGCTTAGGGGGCACCCCCTACGAGCAGTACTTC. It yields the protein CASSLGGTPYEQYF.

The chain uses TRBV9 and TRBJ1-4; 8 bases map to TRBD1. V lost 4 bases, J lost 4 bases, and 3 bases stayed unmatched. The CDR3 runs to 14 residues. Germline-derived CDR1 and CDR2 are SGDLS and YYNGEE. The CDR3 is CASSLDRGNEKLFF. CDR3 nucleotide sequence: TGTGCCAGCAGCTTAGACAGGGGTAATGAAAAACTGTTTTTT.

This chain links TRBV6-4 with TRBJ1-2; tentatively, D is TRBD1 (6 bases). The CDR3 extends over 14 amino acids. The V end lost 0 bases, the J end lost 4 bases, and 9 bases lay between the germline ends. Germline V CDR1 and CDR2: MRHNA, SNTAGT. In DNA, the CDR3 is TGTGCCAGCAGTGACTCGGGGGCGGGCTATGGCTACACCTTC. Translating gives CASSDSGAGYGYTF.

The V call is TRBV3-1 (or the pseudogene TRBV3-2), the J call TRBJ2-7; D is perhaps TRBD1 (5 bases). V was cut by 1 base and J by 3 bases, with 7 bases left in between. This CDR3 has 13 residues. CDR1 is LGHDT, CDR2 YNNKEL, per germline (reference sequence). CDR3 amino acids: CASSQGRGYEQYF. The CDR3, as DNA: TGTGCCAGCAGCCAAGGTAGGGGCTACGAGCAGTACTTC.

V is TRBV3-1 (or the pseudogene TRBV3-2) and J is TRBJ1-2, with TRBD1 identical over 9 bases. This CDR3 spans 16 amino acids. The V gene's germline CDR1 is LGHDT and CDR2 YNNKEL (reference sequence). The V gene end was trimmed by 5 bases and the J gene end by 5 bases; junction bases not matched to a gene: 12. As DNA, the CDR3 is TGTGCCAGCAGCAAGGACACAGGGGGCGCTCGGTATGGCTACACCTTC. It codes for CASSKDTGGARYGYTF.

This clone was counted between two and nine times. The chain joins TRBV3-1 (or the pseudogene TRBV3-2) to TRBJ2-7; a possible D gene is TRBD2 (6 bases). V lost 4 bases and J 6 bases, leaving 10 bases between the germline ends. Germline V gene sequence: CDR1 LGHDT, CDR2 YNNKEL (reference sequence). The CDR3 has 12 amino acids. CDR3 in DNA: TGTGCCAGCAGCCGAGGGACTGCCGAGCAGTACTTC. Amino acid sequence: CASSRGTAEQYF.

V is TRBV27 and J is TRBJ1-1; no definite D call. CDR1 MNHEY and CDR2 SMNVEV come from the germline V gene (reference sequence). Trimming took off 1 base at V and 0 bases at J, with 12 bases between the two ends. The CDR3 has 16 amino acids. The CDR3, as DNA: TGTGCCAGCAGTTTATTACAAACCAACATGAACACTGAAGCTTTCTTT. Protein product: CASSLLQTNMNTEAFF.

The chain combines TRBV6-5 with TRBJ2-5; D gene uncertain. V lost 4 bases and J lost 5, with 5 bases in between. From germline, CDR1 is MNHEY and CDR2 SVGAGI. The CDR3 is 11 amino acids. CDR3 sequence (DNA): TGTGCCAGCAGTTTCCGGGAGACCCAGTACTTC. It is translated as CASSFRETQYF.

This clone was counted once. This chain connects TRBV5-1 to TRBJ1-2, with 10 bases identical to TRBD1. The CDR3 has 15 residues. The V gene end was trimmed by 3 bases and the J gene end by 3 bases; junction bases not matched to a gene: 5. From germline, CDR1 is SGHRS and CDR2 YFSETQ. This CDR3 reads CASSSSGTGDYGYTF. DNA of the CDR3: TGCGCCAGCAGCTCCTCCGGGACAGGGGACTATGGCTACACCTTC.

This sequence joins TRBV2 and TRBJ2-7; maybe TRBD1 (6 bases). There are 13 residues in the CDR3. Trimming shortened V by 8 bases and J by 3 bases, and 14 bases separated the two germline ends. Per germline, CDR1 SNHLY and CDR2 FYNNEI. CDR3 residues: CASGGQMGYEQYF. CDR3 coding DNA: TGTGCCAGCGGAGGACAGATGGGCTACGAGCAGTACTTC. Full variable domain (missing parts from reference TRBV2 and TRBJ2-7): EPEVTQTPSHQVTQMGQEVILRCVPISNHLYFYWYRQILGQKVEFLVSFYNNEISEKSEIFDDQFSVERPDGSNFTLKIRSTKLEDSAMYFCASGGQMGYEQYFGPGTRLTVT.

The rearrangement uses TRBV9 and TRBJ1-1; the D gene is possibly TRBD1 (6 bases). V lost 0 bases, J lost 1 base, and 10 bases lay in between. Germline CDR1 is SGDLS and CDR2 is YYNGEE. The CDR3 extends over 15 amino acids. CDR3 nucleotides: TGTGCCAGCAGCGTAGTTGGGACACCGAACACTGAAGCTTTCTTT. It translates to CASSVVGTPNTEAFF. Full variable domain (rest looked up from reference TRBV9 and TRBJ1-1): DSGVTQTPKHLITATGQRVTLRCSPRSGDLSVYWYQQSLDQGLQFLIQYYNGEERAKGNILERFSAQQFPDLHSELNLSSLELGDSALYFCASSVVGTPNTEAFFGQGTRLTVV.

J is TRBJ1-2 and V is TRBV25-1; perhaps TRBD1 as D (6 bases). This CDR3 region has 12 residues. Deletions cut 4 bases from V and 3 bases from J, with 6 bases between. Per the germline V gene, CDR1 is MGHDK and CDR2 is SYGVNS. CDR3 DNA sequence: TGTGCCAGCAGTGCAGGGGACTATGGCTACACCTTC. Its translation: CASSAGDYGYTF.

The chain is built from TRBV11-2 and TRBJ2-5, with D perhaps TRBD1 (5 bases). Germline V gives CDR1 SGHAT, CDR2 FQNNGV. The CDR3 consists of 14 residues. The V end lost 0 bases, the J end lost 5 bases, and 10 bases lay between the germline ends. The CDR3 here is CASSLELRGETQYF. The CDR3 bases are TGTGCCAGCAGCTTAGAACTTAGGGGTGAGACCCAGTACTTC.

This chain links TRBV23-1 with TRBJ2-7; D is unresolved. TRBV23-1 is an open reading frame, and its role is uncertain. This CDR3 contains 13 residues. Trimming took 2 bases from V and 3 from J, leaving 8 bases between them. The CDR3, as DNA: TGCGCCAGCAGTCAACGAAGCCACTACGAGCAGTACTTC. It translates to CASSQRSHYEQYF.

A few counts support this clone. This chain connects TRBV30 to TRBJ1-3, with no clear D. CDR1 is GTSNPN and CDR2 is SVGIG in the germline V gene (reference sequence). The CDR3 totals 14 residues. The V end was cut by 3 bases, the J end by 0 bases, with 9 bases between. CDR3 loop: CAWRRLSSGNTIYF. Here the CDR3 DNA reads TGTGCCTGGAGGAGACTGAGCTCTGGAAACACCATATATTTT.

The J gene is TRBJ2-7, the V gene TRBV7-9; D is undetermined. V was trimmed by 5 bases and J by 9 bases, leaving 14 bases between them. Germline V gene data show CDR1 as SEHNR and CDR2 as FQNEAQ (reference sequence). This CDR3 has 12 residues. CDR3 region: CASSPPGPGQYF. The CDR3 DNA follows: TGTGCCAGCAGCCCCCCTGGTCCGGGGCAGTACTTC.

The CDR3: CSVDRGATEQYF. As DNA, the CDR3 is TGCAGCGTTGATCGGGGGGCGACCGAGCAGTACTTC. This chain uses TRBV29-1 with TRBJ2-7; D might be TRBD2 (7 bases). Trimming removed 3 bases at V and 6 bases at J, with 12 bases between. CDR1 and CDR2 from the germline V gene are SQVTM and ANQGSEA. The CDR3 is 12 residues long.

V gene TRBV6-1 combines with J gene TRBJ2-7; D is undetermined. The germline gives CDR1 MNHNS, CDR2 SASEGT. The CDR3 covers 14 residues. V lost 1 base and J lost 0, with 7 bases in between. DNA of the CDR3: TGTGCCAGCAGTGAAGACCCCAGCTCCTACGAGCAGTACTTC. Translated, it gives CASSEDPSSYEQYF.

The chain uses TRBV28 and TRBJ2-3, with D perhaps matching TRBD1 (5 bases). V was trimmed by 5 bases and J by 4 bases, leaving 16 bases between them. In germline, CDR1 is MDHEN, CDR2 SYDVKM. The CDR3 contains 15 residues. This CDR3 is CASSADSDFADTQYF. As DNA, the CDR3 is TGTGCCAGCAGTGCCGACAGCGACTTTGCAGATACGCAGTATTTT.

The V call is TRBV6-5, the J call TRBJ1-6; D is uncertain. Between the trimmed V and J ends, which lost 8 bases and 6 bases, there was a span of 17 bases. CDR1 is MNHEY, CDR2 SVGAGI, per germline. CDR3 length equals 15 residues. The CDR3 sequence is CASRGVGYPNSPLHF. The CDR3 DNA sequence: TGTGCCAGCCGGGGAGTGGGGTATCCTAATTCACCCCTCCACTTT.

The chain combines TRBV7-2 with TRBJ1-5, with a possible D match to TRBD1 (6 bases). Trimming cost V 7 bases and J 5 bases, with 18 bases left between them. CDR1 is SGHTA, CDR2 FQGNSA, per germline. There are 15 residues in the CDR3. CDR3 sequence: CASTLGGLGYQPQHF. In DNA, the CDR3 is TGTGCCAGCACCTTGGGGGGGCTGGGGTATCAGCCCCAGCATTTT.

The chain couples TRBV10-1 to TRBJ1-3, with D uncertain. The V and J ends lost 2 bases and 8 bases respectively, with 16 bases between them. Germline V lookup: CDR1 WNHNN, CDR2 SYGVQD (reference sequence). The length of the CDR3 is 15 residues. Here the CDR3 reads CASSETFHGGDTIYF. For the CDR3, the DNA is TGCGCCAGCAGTGAGACGTTCCACGGCGGGGACACCATATATTTT.

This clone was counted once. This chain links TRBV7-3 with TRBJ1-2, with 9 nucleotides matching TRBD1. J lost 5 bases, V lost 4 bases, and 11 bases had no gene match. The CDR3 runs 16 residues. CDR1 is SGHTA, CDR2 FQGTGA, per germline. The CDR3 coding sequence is TGTGCCAGCAGCTCAGGAGGGACAGGGATTGTTTATGGCTACACCTTC. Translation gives CASSSGGTGIVYGYTF.

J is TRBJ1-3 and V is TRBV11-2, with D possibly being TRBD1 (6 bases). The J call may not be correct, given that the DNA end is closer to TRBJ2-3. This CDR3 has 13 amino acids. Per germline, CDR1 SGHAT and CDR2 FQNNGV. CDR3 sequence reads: CASSLSLMGQQYF. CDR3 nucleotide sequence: TGTGCCAGCAGCTTAAGTTTGATGGGACAGCAGTATTTT.

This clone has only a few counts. The CDR3 region has the DNA TGTGCCAGCTCACGAGACAGCTTCCAAGAGACCCAGTACTTC. Its translation: CASSRDSFQETQYF. J is TRBJ2-5 and V is TRBV18, with D possibly being TRBD1 (5 bases). The germline V and J ends were trimmed by 4 bases and 1 base, with 10 bases remaining between them. The CDR3 sequence is 14 residues long. The germline CDR1 and CDR2 sequences are KGHSH and LQKENI. The entire variable domain, with the rest obtained from reference TRBV18 and TRBJ2-5, is as follows: NAGVMQNPRHLVRRRGQEARLRCSPMKGHSHVYWYRQLPEEGLKFMVYLQKENIIDESGMPKERFSAEFPKEGPSILRIQQVVRGDSAAYFCASSRDSFQETQYFGPGTRLLVL.

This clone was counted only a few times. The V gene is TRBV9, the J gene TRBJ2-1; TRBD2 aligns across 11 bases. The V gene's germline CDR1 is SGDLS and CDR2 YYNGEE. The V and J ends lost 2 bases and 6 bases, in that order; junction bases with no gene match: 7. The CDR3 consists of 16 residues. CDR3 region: CASSVGTSGGFNEQFF. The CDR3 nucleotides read TGTGCCAGCAGCGTTGGAACTAGCGGGGGTTTCAATGAGCAGTTCTTC.

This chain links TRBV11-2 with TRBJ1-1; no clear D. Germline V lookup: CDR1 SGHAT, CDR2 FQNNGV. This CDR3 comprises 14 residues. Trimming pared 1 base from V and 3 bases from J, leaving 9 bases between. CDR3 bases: TGTGCCAGCAGCTTAGGAAGGCAGGACACTGAAGCTTTCTTT. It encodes CASSLGRQDTEAFF.

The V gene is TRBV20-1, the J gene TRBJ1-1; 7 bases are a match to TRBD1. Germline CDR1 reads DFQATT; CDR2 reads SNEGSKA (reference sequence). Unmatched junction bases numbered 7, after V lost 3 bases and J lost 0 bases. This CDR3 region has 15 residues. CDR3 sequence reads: CSASGRGAVNTEAFF. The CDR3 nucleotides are TGCAGTGCTAGTGGCAGGGGGGCTGTGAACACTGAAGCTTTCTTT.